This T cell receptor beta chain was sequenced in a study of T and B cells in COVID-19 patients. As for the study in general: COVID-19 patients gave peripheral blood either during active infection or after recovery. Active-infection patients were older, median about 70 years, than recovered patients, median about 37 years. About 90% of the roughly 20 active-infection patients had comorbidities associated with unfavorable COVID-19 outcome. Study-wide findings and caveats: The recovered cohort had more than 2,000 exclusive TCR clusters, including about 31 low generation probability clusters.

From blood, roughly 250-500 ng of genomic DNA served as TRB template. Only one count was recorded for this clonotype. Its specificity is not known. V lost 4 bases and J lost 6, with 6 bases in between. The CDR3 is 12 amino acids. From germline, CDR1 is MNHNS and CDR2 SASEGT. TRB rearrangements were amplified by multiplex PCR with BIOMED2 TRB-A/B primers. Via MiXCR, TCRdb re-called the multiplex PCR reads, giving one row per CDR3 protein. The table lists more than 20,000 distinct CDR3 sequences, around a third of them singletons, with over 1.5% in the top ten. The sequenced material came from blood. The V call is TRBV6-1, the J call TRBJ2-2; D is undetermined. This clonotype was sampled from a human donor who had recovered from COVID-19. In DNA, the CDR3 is TGTGCCAGCAGTGTTCGGCCCGGGGAGCTGTTTTTT. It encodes CASSVRPGELFF.